Following are 7 T cell receptor beta chains from one sample sequenced in a study of CD8+CD57+ T cells in acquired aplastic anemia. Flow cytometry had shown expanded CD8+CD57+ cells in the patients chosen for sequencing. Profiling of TCR beta VDJ combinations and CDR3 sequences used genomic DNA as template. TCRdb used MiXCR to reprocess the reads, holding one entry per CDR3 protein. The table lists some 200,000 distinct CDR3 sequences, roughly half of them singletons. The material sequenced was sorted CD4+, CD8+, or CD8+CD57+ T cells (not recorded which) from PBMCs. Receptor source: a human donor with aplastic anemia.

The CDR3 sequence is CASSPYPGQGTEAFF. In nucleotides, the CDR3 is TGTGCCAGCAGCCCCTACCCGGGACAGGGAACTGAAGCTTTCTTT. The chain carries TRBV7-3 and TRBJ1-1, with 9 positions matching TRBD1. CDR1 SGHTA and CDR2 FQGTGA come from the germline V gene. V gave up 5 bases and J gave up 5 bases; unmatched junction bases: 9. The CDR3 is made up of 15 amino acids.

The chain combines TRBV10-3 with TRBJ2-5; no reliable D call. V lost 4 bases and J 2 bases, leaving 8 bases between the germline ends. CDR1 and CDR2 from the germline V gene are ENHRY and SYGVKD. This CDR3 comprises 13 residues. The CDR3 coding sequence is TGTGCCATCAGTGTGACGGAACAAGAGACCCAGTACTTC. It encodes CAISVTEQETQYF.

This clonotype was observed at least ten times. The gene calls are TRBV2 and TRBJ1-2, with no clear D. Germline CDR1 SNHLY, CDR2 FYNNEI. V gave up 1 base and J gave up 8 bases, with 11 bases separating them. This CDR3 spans 13 amino acids. CDR3 residues: CASSEGVARGYTF. The CDR3 bases are TGTGCCAGCAGTGAAGGCGTGGCGCGAGGCTACACCTTC.

This chain links TRBV5-4 with TRBJ1-2; D possibly corresponds to TRBD1 (5 bases). Germline V CDR1 and CDR2: SGHNT, YYREEE (reference sequence). V was cut by 4 bases and J by 0 bases, with 10 bases left in between. The CDR3 contains 14 residues. The CDR3 reads CASSKGPSNYGYTF. As DNA, the CDR3 is TGTGCCAGCAGCAAGGGACCCTCTAACTATGGCTACACCTTC. The variable domain in full, with the rest retrieved from reference TRBV5-4 and TRBJ1-2, is ETGVTQSPTHLIKTRGQQVTLRCSSQSGHNTVSWYQQALGQGPQFIFQYYREEENGRGNFPPRFSGLQFPNYSSELNVNALELDDSALYLCASSKGPSNYGYTFGSGTRLTVV.

The genes are TRBV25-1 and TRBJ1-1; D ambiguous. V lost 0 bases and J 5 bases, leaving 13 bases between the germline ends. Germline V CDR1 and CDR2: MGHDK, SYGVNS. The CDR3 has 15 residues. In DNA form, the CDR3 reads TGTGCCAGCAGTGAATACAAGGCCAAAAGAACTGAAGCTTTCTTT. Translation: CASSEYKAKRTEAFF.

The rearrangement uses TRBV29-1 and TRBJ1-1, with D hard to call. V was clipped by 0 bases and J by 4 bases, with 9 bases between them. The CDR3 has 13 amino acids. Germline assignment: CDR1 SQVTM and CDR2 ANQGSEA. CDR3 residues: CSVEENRGTEAFF. The CDR3 DNA sequence: TGCAGCGTTGAAGAAAACAGAGGCACTGAAGCTTTCTTT. The variable domain in full, with the rest retrieved from reference TRBV29-1 and TRBJ1-1, is SAVISQKPSRDICQRGTSLTIQCQVDSQVTMMFWYRQQPGQSLTLIATANQGSEATYESGFVIDKFPISRPNLTFSTLTVSNMSPEDSSIYLCSVEENRGTEAFFGQGTRLTVV.

The V call is TRBV24-1, the J call TRBJ1-1; D not resolved. CDR1 is KGHDR, CDR2 SFDVKD, per germline. This CDR3 contains 14 residues. Deletions cut 3 bases from V and 5 bases from J, with 12 bases between. CDR3 coding DNA: TGTGCCACCAGTGATGGGAGGCCGGGGACTGAAGCTTTCTTT. Translating gives CATSDGRPGTEAFF.